These T cell receptor beta chains were read from a single sample in a study of blood T cells in healthy people across ages. TCRdb passed the 5' RACE reads through MiXCR, listing each CDR3 protein once. Among about 730,000 distinct CDR3 sequences, about 40% were seen once, and the ten largest hold 20%. Sequenced input: blood. Receptors originate from a woman aged 55 to 70 in good health. Each CDR3 is given with its conserved first and last residue. Each record gives: J gene, V gene, D gene, clone size, CDR3 protein, CDR3 DNA. A D gene is named only where the DNA matches it firmly. The listing skips clone size in some rows; elsewhere it reads once, few, many or a size class.

J gene: TRBJ2-1
V gene: TRBV6-5
D gene: .
clone size: .
CDR3 protein: CASSSGADYEQFF
CDR3 DNA: TGTGCCAGCAGTTCGGGGGCGGACTACGAGCAGTTCTTC

J gene: TRBJ2-7
V gene: TRBV12-3/TRBV12-4
D gene: TRBD1
clone size: .
CDR3 protein: CASSFDRGEQYF
CDR3 DNA: TGTGCCAGCAGCTTCGACAGGGGCGAGCAGTACTTC

J gene: TRBJ1-2
V gene: TRBV27
D gene: TRBD1
clone size: .
CDR3 protein: CASSLNGQVPANYGYNF
CDR3 DNA: TGTGCCAGCAGTCTCAACGGACAGGTCCCAGCTAACTATGGCTACAACTTC

J gene: TRBJ1-2
V gene: TRBV6-5
D gene: .
clone size: .
CDR3 protein: CASSYAGVTGTYTF
CDR3 DNA: TGTGCCAGCAGTTACGCGGGGGTCACGGGGACATACACCTTC

J gene: TRBJ2-3
V gene: TRBV6-1
D gene: .
clone size: .
CDR3 protein: CASSEFGGFTDTQYF
CDR3 DNA: TGTGCCAGCAGTGAATTTGGCGGGTTCACAGATACGCAGTATTTT

J gene: TRBJ2-6
V gene: TRBV24-1
D gene: .
clone size: .
CDR3 protein: CATSEATGANVLTF
CDR3 DNA: TGTGCCACCAGTGAGGCCACTGGGGCCAACGTCCTGACTTTC

J gene: TRBJ1-5
V gene: TRBV3-1
D gene: .
clone size: .
CDR3 protein: CASSQGGGSSQPQHF
CDR3 DNA: TGTGCCAGCAGCCAAGGGGGGGGTAGCAGTCAGCCCCAGCATTTT

J gene: TRBJ1-2
V gene: TRBV25-1
D gene: .
clone size: .
CDR3 protein: CAISETRLYGYTF
CDR3 DNA: TGTGCCATCAGTGAAACCAGACTCTATGGCTACACCTTC

J gene: TRBJ2-5
V gene: TRBV5-5
D gene: TRBD1
clone size: few
CDR3 protein: CASSLGQGAHNEQYF
CDR3 DNA: TGTGCCAGCAGCTTGGGGCAGGGGGCCCACAATGAGCAGTACTTC

J gene: TRBJ2-5
V gene: TRBV9
D gene: TRBD1
clone size: .
CDR3 protein: CASSGQGGFQETQYF
CDR3 DNA: TGTGCCAGCAGCGGACAGGGGGGCTTCCAAGAGACCCAGTACTTC

J gene: TRBJ2-7
V gene: TRBV7-6
D gene: .
clone size: many
CDR3 protein: CASSSQRDAEQYF
CDR3 DNA: TGTGCCAGCAGCTCCCAACGGGACGCAGAGCAGTACTTC

J gene: TRBJ2-7
V gene: TRBV20-1
D gene: TRBD1
clone size: few
CDR3 protein: CSAPDRVYEQYF
CDR3 DNA: TGCAGTGCTCCGGACAGGGTTTACGAGCAGTACTTC

J gene: TRBJ2-7
V gene: TRBV5-1
D gene: TRBD2
clone size: .
CDR3 protein: CASSLGAGGRTISYEQYF
CDR3 DNA: TGCGCCAGCAGCTTAGGAGCGGGGGGTCGTACTATCTCCTACGAGCAGTACTTC

J gene: TRBJ2-1
V gene: TRBV29-1
D gene: .
clone size: many
CDR3 protein: CSVNRNNEQFF
CDR3 DNA: TGCAGCGTAAACAGGAACAATGAGCAGTTCTTC

J gene: TRBJ1-2
V gene: TRBV27
D gene: .
clone size: once
CDR3 protein: CASRYRGVGNYGYTF
CDR3 DNA: TGTGCCAGCAGGTATAGGGGGGTTGGTAACTATGGCTACACCTTC

J gene: TRBJ2-3
V gene: TRBV5-1
D gene: .
clone size: once
CDR3 protein: CASSFGQTADTQYF
CDR3 DNA: TGCGCCAGCAGCTTCGGACAGACCGCAGATACGCAGTATTTT

J gene: TRBJ2-3
V gene: TRBV20-1
D gene: .
clone size: .
CDR3 protein: CSARDVGVGTDTQYF
CDR3 DNA: TGCAGTGCTAGAGATGTAGGGGTAGGCACAGATACGCAGTATTTT

J gene: TRBJ1-1
V gene: TRBV29-1
D gene: TRBD1
clone size: .
CDR3 protein: CSALGRPGGFMNTEAFF
CDR3 DNA: TGCAGCGCATTGGGGCGGCCAGGGGGTTTCATGAACACTGAAGCTTTCTTT

J gene: TRBJ2-3
V gene: TRBV18
D gene: .
clone size: few
CDR3 protein: CASSPSGENTDTQYF
CDR3 DNA: TGTGCCAGCTCACCTTCAGGGGAAAACACAGATACGCAGTATTTT

J gene: TRBJ2-7
V gene: TRBV7-9
D gene: .
clone size: .
CDR3 protein: CASSLLRVLHHEQYF
CDR3 DNA: TGTGCCAGCAGCTTACTCCGAGTACTACACCACGAGCAGTACTTC

J gene: TRBJ1-2
V gene: TRBV12-3/TRBV12-4
D gene: .
clone size: .
CDR3 protein: CASNARGANYGYTF
CDR3 DNA: TGTGCCAGCAACGCCAGAGGAGCTAACTATGGCTACACCTTC

J gene: TRBJ2-7
V gene: TRBV28
D gene: .
clone size: few
CDR3 protein: CASRLPGRSSYEQYF
CDR3 DNA: TGTGCCAGCAGATTGCCGGGACGGAGTTCCTACGAGCAGTACTTC

J gene: TRBJ1-4
V gene: TRBV7-9
D gene: .
clone size: few
CDR3 protein: CASSLDPGTNEKLFF
CDR3 DNA: TGTGCCAGCAGCTTAGATCCAGGGACGAATGAAAAACTGTTTTTT

J gene: TRBJ2-1
V gene: TRBV25-1
D gene: .
clone size: few
CDR3 protein: CASTDYNEQFF
CDR3 DNA: TGTGCCAGCACCGACTACAATGAGCAGTTCTTC

J gene: TRBJ2-1
V gene: TRBV12-3/TRBV12-4
D gene: .
clone size: .
CDR3 protein: CASSDSILGDEQFF
CDR3 DNA: TGTGCCAGCAGTGACTCCATATTGGGGGATGAGCAGTTCTTC

J gene: TRBJ2-3
V gene: TRBV11-2
D gene: .
clone size: few
CDR3 protein: CASSLDNGDTQYF
CDR3 DNA: TGTGCCAGCAGCTTAGATAATGGAGATACGCAGTATTTT

J gene: TRBJ1-2
V gene: TRBV15
D gene: TRBD1
clone size: few
CDR3 protein: CATSRDGQDYGYTF
CDR3 DNA: TGTGCCACCAGCAGAGATGGACAGGATTATGGCTACACCTTC

J gene: TRBJ1-2
V gene: TRBV7-9
D gene: .
clone size: .
CDR3 protein: CASSPLGGRRHYGYTF
CDR3 DNA: TGTGCCAGCAGCCCCCTGGGGGGCAGGCGACACTATGGCTACACCTTC

J gene: TRBJ2-3
V gene: TRBV20-1
D gene: .
clone size: many
CDR3 protein: CSASSGGTDTQYF
CDR3 DNA: TGCAGTGCTAGCAGTGGGGGCACAGATACGCAGTATTTT

J gene: TRBJ1-2
V gene: TRBV29-1
D gene: .
clone size: many
CDR3 protein: CSVHGQWGYGYTF
CDR3 DNA: TGCAGCGTACATGGACAATGGGGCTATGGCTACACCTTC

J gene: TRBJ1-1
V gene: TRBV6-4
D gene: .
clone size: .
CDR3 protein: CASRGDLASEAFF
CDR3 DNA: TGTGCCAGCAGGGGTGATTTGGCCAGTGAAGCTTTCTTT

J gene: TRBJ2-5
V gene: TRBV12-3/TRBV12-4
D gene: .
clone size: many
CDR3 protein: CASRAPLGQETQYF
CDR3 DNA: TGTGCCAGCAGAGCCCCCCTCGGGCAAGAGACCCAGTACTTC

J gene: TRBJ2-3
V gene: TRBV29-1
D gene: .
clone size: .
CDR3 protein: CSVEPLGATDAQYF
CDR3 DNA: TGCAGCGTTGAACCCTTGGGTGCCACAGATGCGCAGTATTTT

J gene: TRBJ2-1
V gene: TRBV6-5
D gene: .
clone size: few
CDR3 protein: CASTPQNYNEQFF
CDR3 DNA: TGTGCCAGCACCCCCCAGAATTACAATGAGCAGTTCTTC

J gene: TRBJ2-3
V gene: TRBV12-3/TRBV12-4
D gene: TRBD2
clone size: .
CDR3 protein: CASSSTSGNTDTQYF
CDR3 DNA: TGTGCCAGCAGTTCGACTAGCGGAAACACAGATACGCAGTATTTT

J gene: TRBJ2-7
V gene: TRBV27
D gene: TRBD1
clone size: .
CDR3 protein: CASRRTPGQGSYEQYF
CDR3 DNA: TGTGCCAGCAGACGGACCCCGGGACAGGGTTCCTACGAGCAGTACTTC

J gene: TRBJ2-5
V gene: TRBV6-5
D gene: .
clone size: few
CDR3 protein: CASSYSSGQETQYF
CDR3 DNA: TGTGCCAGCAGTTACTCGTCGGGGCAAGAGACCCAGTACTTC

J gene: TRBJ1-2
V gene: TRBV6-9
D gene: .
clone size: .
CDR3 protein: CASIHGIDNYGYTF
CDR3 DNA: TGTGCCAGCATCCACGGAATTGATAACTATGGCTACACCTTC

J gene: TRBJ2-1
V gene: TRBV20-1
D gene: TRBD2
clone size: .
CDR3 protein: CSAQRGRYNEQFF
CDR3 DNA: TGCAGTGCCCAGCGGGGGCGGTACAATGAGCAGTTCTTC

J gene: TRBJ1-1
V gene: TRBV4-2
D gene: .
clone size: once
CDR3 protein: CASSPFGPEAFF
CDR3 DNA: TGTGCCAGCAGCCCGTTCGGTCCTGAAGCTTTCTTT

J gene: TRBJ1-2
V gene: TRBV3-1
D gene: .
clone size: few
CDR3 protein: CASSQVQGGDYGYTF
CDR3 DNA: TGTGCCAGCAGCCAAGTTCAGGGAGGGGACTATGGCTACACCTTC

J gene: TRBJ2-3
V gene: TRBV4-1
D gene: .
clone size: .
CDR3 protein: CASSSGVLVPDTQYF
CDR3 DNA: TGCGCCAGCAGCTCGGGGGTGTTGGTCCCAGATACGCAGTATTTT

J gene: TRBJ2-5
V gene: TRBV7-2
D gene: .
clone size: once
CDR3 protein: CAGSLGGRAGETQYF
CDR3 DNA: TGTGCCGGCAGCTTAGGGGGCAGGGCGGGGGAGACCCAGTACTTC

J gene: TRBJ2-1
V gene: TRBV7-2
D gene: TRBD2
clone size: few
CDR3 protein: CASSSRGGRNEQFF
CDR3 DNA: TGTGCCAGCAGCTCCCGGGGGGGCCGGAATGAGCAGTTCTTC

J gene: TRBJ2-2
V gene: TRBV5-1
D gene: TRBD2
clone size: .
CDR3 protein: CASSLVAGDNTGELFF
CDR3 DNA: TGCGCCAGCAGCTTGGTAGCGGGAGACAACACCGGGGAGCTGTTTTTT

J gene: TRBJ2-4
V gene: TRBV7-2
D gene: .
clone size: few
CDR3 protein: CASSPYGEVGEQYF
CDR3 DNA: TGTGCCAGCAGCCCATACGGGGAGGTGGGTGAGCAGTACTTC

J gene: TRBJ2-5
V gene: TRBV29-1
D gene: TRBD1
clone size: .
CDR3 protein: CSVGVGTGQETQYF
CDR3 DNA: TGCAGCGTTGGGGTGGGGACAGGGCAAGAGACCCAGTACTTC

J gene: TRBJ1-2
V gene: TRBV14
D gene: TRBD1
clone size: few
CDR3 protein: CASSQGQPYGYTF
CDR3 DNA: TGTGCCAGCAGCCAGGGACAGCCTTATGGCTACACCTTC

J gene: TRBJ2-1
V gene: TRBV11-3
D gene: TRBD2
clone size: few
CDR3 protein: CASSLGTSGSDEQFF
CDR3 DNA: TGTGCCAGCAGCTTAGGGACTAGCGGGAGCGATGAGCAGTTCTTC

J gene: TRBJ2-7
V gene: TRBV7-6
D gene: .
clone size: .
CDR3 protein: CASSLAGGNSYNEQYF
CDR3 DNA: TGTGCCAGCAGCTTAGCAGGCGGGAACTCCTACAATGAGCAGTACTTC

J gene: TRBJ2-4
V gene: TRBV5-6
D gene: .
clone size: .
CDR3 protein: CASSLAGTKQYF
CDR3 DNA: TGTGCCAGCAGCTTGGCCGGGACAAAGCAGTACTTC

J gene: TRBJ2-7
V gene: TRBV10-2
D gene: .
clone size: .
CDR3 protein: CASSANGREQYF
CDR3 DNA: TGCGCCAGCAGCGCGAATGGTCGCGAGCAGTACTTC

J gene: TRBJ2-1
V gene: TRBV7-2
D gene: .
clone size: many
CDR3 protein: CASSSPRDSNEQFF
CDR3 DNA: TGTGCCAGCAGCTCCCCCAGGGACTCCAATGAGCAGTTCTTC

J gene: TRBJ2-7
V gene: TRBV20-1
D gene: .
clone size: .
CDR3 protein: CSTPRLSREQYF
CDR3 DNA: TGCAGCACCCCTAGGCTATCTCGCGAGCAGTACTTC